This T cell receptor beta chain was sequenced for a study of shared clonotypes between healthy human individuals. The overall study: Two women and a few men aged 18 to 49 served as donors.

Several immunoSEQ plates received, in even portions, the genomic DNA of each subset. The data were produced by immunoSEQ multiplex PCR, yet TCRdb's version contains in-frame clones alone and is incomplete. The data show 2 million to 2.5 million clones, 85% to 95% seen once. CDR3 length: 13 residues. Trimming left V 7 bases short and J 0 bases short, with 7 bases between. CDR1 is SGHRS, CDR2 YFSETQ, per germline. The genes are TRBV5-1 and TRBJ2-2; D is unresolved. The clonotype was recovered from a young man in good health. Some clones in this sample may be carry-over from other donors' samples. Sequences were obtained from naive CD4+ T cells from PBMCs. Indicated subset: CD45RA+ positively selected. As DNA, the CDR3 is TGCGCCAGCTCGGACCCGAACACCGGGGAGCTGTTTTTT. It specifies CASSDPNTGELFF.